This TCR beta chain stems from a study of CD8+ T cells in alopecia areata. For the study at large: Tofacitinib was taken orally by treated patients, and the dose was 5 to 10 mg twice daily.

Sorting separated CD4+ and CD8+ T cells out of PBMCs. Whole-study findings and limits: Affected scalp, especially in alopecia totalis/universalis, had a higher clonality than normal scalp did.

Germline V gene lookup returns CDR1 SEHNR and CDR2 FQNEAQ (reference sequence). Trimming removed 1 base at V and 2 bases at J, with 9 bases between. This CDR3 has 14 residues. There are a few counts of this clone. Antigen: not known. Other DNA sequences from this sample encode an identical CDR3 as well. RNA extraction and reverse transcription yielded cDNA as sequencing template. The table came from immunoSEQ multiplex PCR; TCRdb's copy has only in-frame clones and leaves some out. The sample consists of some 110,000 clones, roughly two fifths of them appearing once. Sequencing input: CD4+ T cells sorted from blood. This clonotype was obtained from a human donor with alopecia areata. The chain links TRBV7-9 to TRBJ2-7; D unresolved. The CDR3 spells CASSLGQGTYEQYF. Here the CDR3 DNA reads TGTGCCAGCAGCTTAGGGCAAGGCACCTACGAGCAGTACTTC. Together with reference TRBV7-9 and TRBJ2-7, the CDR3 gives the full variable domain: DTGVSQNPRHKITKRGQNVTFRCDPISEHNRLYWYRQTLGQGPEFLTYFQNEAQLEKSRLLSDRFSAERPKGSFSTLEIQRTEQGDSAMYLCASSLGQGTYEQYFGPGTRLTVT.